One sample yielded the 3 T cell receptor beta chains listed below, sequenced in a study of tumor-infiltrating lymphocytes in localized non-small cell lung cancer. Repertoires were generated with immunoSEQ multiplex PCR, while TCRdb's copy carries only in-frame clones and drops some. The table shows 21,000 or so clones, with more than 75% occurring only once. The sequencing input was lung tumor tissue. These receptors originate from a human donor with non-small cell lung cancer.

This rearrangement joins TRBV5-5 to TRBJ2-3, with 13 bases lining up with TRBD2. V shed 2 bases and J 7 bases; nucleotides not matched to a gene: 4. The CDR3 is 15 residues long. The germline V gene has CDR1 SGHKS and CDR2 YYEKEE (reference sequence). Here the CDR3 reads CASSLLAGGPNTQYF. CDR3 sequence (DNA): TGTGCCAGCAGCTTACTAGCGGGAGGGCCGAATACGCAGTATTTT.

The chain employs TRBV28 and TRBJ1-4, with a tentative D call TRBD1 (6 bases). Trimming cost V 3 bases and J 14 bases, with 16 bases left between them. This CDR3 is built from 13 residues. Per germline, CDR1 MDHEN and CDR2 SYDVKM. The DNA for the CDR3 is TGTGCCAGCAGTTTGGGGGCTGGAGAGCGGCTGTTTTTT. It yields the protein CASSLGAGERLFF.

This chain's CDR3 is CASSKQLGELFF. The CDR3 nucleotides are TGCGCCAGCAGCAAACAGCTCGGGGAGCTGTTTTTT. This rearrangement joins TRBV5-1 to TRBJ2-2; D call uncertain. Germline values: CDR1 SGHRS, CDR2 YFSETQ. The CDR3 totals 12 residues. Trimming took 4 bases from V and 7 from J, leaving 8 bases between them.